This T cell receptor (beta chain) is from a study of Tregs in tolerant kidney transplant recipients. Method: immunoSEQ multiplex PCR; TCRdb's copy keeps in-frame clones and lacks some. The sample records under 85,000 clones, 85% to 90% being singletons. V lost 3 bases to trimming and J lost 8 bases; unmatched junction nucleotides: 9. CDR3 length: 16 amino acids. Germline V lookup: CDR1 MRHNA, CDR2 SNTAGT. The sample consisted of CD4+ T cells from blood, taken before the transplant. This clonotype originated in a human donor who received a combined kidney and bone marrow transplant. This rearrangement joins TRBV6-4 to TRBJ2-1, with 11 bases matching TRBD2. CDR3 protein: CASSEVAGGVLDEQFF. The CDR3 coding sequence is TGTGCCAGCAGTGAGGTAGCGGGAGGGGTTCTAGATGAGCAGTTCTTC.